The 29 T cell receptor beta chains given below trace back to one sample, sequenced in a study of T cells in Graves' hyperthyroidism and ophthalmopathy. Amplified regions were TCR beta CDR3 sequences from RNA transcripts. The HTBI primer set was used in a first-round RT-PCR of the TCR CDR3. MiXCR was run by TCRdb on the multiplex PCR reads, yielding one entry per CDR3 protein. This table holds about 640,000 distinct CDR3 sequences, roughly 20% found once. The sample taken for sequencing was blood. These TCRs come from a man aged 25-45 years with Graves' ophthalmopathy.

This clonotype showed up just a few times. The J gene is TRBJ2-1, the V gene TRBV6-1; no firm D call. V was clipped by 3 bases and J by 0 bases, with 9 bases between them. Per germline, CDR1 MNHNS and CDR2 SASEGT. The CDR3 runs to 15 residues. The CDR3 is CASSELRSSYNEQFF. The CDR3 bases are TGTGCCAGCAGTGAGTTACGGAGCTCCTACAATGAGCAGTTCTTC.

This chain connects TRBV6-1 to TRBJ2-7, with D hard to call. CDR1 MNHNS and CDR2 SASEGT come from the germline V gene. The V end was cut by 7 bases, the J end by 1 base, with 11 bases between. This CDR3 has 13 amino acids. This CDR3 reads CASMGSVSYEQYF. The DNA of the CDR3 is TGTGCCAGCATGGGAAGCGTATCCTACGAGCAGTACTTC.

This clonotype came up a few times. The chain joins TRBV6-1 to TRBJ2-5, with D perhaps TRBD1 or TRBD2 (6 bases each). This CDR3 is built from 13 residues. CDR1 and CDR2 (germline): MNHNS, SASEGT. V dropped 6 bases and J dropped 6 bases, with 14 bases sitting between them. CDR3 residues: CASRRGEAKTQYF. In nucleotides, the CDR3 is TGTGCCAGCAGGAGGGGGGAAGCGAAGACCCAGTACTTC.

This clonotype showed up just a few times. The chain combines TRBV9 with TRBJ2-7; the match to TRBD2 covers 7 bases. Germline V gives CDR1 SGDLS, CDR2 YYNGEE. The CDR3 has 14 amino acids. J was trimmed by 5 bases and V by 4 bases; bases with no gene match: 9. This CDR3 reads CASSFGLERDEQYF. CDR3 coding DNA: TGTGCCAGCAGCTTTGGACTAGAAAGGGACGAGCAGTACTTC.

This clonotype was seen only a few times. The CDR3 region is CASSFPGTTTYNEQFF. DNA of the CDR3: TGTGCCAGCAGCTTTCCCGGGACCACAACCTACAATGAGCAGTTCTTC. The V gene is TRBV6-1, the J gene TRBJ2-1; D is possibly TRBD1 or TRBD2 (5 bases each). The CDR3 is 16 residues long. Germline V CDR1 and CDR2: MNHNS, SASEGT. Trimming left V 6 bases short and J 2 bases short, with 17 bases between.

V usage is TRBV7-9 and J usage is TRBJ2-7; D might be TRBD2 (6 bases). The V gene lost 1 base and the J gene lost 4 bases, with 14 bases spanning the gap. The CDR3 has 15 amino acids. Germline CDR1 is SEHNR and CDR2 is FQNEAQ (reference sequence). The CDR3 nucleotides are TGTGCCAGCAGCTTAGGGGGGACTTCCAAATACGAGCAGTACTTC. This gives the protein CASSLGGTSKYEQYF.

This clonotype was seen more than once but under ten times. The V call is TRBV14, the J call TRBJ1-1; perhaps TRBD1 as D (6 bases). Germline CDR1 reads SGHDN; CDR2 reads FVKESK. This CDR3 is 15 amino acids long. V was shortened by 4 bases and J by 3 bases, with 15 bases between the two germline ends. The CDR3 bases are TGTGCCAGCAGCCTTTTGACCCAGGGGTACACTGAAGCTTTCTTT. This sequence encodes CASSLLTQGYTEAFF. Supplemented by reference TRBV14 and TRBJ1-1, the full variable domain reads EAGVTQFPSHSVIEKGQTVTLRCDPISGHDNLYWYRRVMGKEIKFLLHFVKESKQDESGMPNNRFLAERTGGTYSTLKVQPAELEDSGVYFCASSLLTQGYTEAFFGQGTRLTVV.

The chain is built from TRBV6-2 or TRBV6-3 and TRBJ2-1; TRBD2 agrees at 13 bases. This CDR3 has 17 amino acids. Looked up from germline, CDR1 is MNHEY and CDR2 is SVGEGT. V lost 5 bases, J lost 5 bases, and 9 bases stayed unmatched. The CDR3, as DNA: TGTGCCAGCAGTAAGGGACTAGCGGGAAGCCGGAACAATGAGCAGTTCTTC. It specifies CASSKGLAGSRNNEQFF.

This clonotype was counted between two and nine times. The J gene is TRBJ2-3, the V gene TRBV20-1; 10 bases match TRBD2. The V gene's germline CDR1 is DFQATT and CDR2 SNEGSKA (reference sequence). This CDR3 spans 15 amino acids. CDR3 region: CSFGLADTPTDTQYF. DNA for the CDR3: TGCAGCTTCGGACTAGCGGATACCCCCACAGATACGCAGTATTTT.

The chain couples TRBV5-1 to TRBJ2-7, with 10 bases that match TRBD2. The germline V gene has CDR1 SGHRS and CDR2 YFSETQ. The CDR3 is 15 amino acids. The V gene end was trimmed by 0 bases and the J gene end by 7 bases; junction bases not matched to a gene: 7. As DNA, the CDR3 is TGCGCCAGCAGCTTGGTGCTAGCGGGAGAAAGAGAGCAGTACTTC. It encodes CASSLVLAGEREQYF.

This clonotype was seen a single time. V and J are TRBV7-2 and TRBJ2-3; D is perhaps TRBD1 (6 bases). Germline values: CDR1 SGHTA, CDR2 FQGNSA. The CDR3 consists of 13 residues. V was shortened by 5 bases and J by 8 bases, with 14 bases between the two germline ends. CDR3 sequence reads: CASSPQGRGTQYF. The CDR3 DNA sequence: TGTGCCAGCAGCCCCCAGGGGAGAGGTACGCAGTATTTT. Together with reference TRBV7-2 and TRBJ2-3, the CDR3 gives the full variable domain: GAGVSQSPSNKVTEKGKDVELRCDPISGHTALYWYRQSLGQGLEFLIYFQGNSAPDKSGLPSDRFSAERTGGSVSTLTIQRTQQEDSAVYLCASSPQGRGTQYFGPGTRLTVL.

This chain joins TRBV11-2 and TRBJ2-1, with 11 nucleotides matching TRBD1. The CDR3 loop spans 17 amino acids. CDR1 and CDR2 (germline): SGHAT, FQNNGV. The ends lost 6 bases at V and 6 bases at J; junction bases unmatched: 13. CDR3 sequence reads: CASSWALDRGPPNEQFF. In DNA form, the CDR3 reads TGTGCCAGCAGTTGGGCGTTGGACAGGGGGCCCCCCAATGAGCAGTTCTTC. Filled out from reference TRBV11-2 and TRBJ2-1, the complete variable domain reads EAGVAQSPRYKIIEKRQSVAFWCNPISGHATLYWYQQILGQGPKLLIQFQNNGVVDDSQLPKDRFSAERLKGVDSTLKIQPAKLEDSAVYLCASSWALDRGPPNEQFFGPGTRLTVL.

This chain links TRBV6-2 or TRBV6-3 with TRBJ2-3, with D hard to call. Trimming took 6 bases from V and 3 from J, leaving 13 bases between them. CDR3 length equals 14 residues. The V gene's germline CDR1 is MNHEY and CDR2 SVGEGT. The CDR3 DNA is TGTGCCAGCAGCGGCGGTTTTGATACAGATACGCAGTATTTT. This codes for CASSGGFDTDTQYF.

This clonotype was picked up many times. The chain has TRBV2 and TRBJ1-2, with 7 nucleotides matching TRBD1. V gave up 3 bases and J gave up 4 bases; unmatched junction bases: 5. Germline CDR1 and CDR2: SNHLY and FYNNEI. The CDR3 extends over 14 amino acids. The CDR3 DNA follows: TGTGCCAGCAGTGACGAAAACAGGGGCTATGGCTACACCTTC. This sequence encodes CASSDENRGYGYTF.

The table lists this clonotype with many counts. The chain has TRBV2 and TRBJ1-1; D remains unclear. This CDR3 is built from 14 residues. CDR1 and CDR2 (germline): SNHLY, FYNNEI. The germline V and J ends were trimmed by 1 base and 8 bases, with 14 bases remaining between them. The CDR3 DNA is TGTGCCAGCAGTGAAGGCGGGCATGGTGCGGAAGCTTTCTTT. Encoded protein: CASSEGGHGAEAFF.

CDR3 bases: TGTGCCAGCAGCCGAGACAGGGTCGGGAACACCGGGGAGCTGTTTTTT. The encoded protein is CASSRDRVGNTGELFF. The chain uses TRBV14 and TRBJ2-2; TRBD1 aligns across 7 bases. The CDR3 extends over 16 amino acids. J gave up 1 base and V 4 bases, and 6 bases lay outside the gene matches. Per the germline V gene, CDR1 is SGHDN and CDR2 is FVKESK.

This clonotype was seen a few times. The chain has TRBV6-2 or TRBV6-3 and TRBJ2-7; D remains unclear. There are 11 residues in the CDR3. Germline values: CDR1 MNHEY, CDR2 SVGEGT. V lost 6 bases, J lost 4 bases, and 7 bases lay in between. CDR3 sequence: CASRNLYEQYF. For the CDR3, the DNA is TGTGCCAGCAGGAACCTTTACGAGCAGTACTTC.

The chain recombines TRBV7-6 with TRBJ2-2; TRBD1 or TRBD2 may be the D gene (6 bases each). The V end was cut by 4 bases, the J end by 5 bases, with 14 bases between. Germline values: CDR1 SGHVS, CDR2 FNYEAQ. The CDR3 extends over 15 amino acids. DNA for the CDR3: TGTGCCAGCAGCTCTAGGGGGACTCCGACCGGGGAGCTGTTTTTT. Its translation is CASSSRGTPTGELFF.

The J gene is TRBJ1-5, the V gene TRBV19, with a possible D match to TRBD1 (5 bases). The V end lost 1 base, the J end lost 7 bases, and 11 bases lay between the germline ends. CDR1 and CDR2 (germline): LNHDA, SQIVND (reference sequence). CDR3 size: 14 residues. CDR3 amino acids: CASSIVGARQPQHF. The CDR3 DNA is TGTGCCAGTAGTATAGTTGGGGCGAGACAGCCCCAGCATTTT.

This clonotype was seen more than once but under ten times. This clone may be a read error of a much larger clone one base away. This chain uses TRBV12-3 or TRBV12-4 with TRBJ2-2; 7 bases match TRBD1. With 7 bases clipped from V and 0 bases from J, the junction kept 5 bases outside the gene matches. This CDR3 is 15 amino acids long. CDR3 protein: CASIPGTANTGELFF. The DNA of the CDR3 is TGTGCCAGCATTCCCGGGACAGCGAACACCGGGGAGCTGTTTTTT.

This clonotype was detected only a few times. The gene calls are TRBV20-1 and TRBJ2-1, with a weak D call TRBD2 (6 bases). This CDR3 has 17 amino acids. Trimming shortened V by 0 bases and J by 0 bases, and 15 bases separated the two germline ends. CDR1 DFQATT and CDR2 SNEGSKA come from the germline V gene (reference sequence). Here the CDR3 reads CSARDGWGLHSYNEQFF. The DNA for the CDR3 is TGCAGTGCTAGAGATGGATGGGGACTCCACTCCTACAATGAGCAGTTCTTC.

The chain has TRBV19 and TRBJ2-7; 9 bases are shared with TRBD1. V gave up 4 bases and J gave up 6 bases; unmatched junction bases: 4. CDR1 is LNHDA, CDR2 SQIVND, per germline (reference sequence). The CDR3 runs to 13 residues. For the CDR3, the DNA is TGTGCCAGTAGTAGTCGGACAGGGGCCGAGCAGTACTTC. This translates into CASSSRTGAEQYF.

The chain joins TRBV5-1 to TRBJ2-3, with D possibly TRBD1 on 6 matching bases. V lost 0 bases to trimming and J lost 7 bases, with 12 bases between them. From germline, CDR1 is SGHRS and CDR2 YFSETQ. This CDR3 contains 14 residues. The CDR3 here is CASSLDPGTNTQYF. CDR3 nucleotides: TGCGCCAGCAGCTTGGATCCAGGGACAAATACGCAGTATTTT.

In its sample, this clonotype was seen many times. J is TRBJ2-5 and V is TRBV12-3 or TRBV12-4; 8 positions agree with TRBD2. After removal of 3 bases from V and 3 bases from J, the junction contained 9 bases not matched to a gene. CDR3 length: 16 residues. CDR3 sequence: CASSLAGTSRKETQYF. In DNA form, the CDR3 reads TGTGCCAGCAGTTTGGCCGGGACTAGTCGCAAAGAGACCCAGTACTTC.

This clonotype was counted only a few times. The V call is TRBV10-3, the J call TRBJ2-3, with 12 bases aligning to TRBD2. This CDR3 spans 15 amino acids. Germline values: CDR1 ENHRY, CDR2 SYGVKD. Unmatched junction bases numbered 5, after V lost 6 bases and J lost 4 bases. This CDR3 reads CAISATSGSSDTQYF. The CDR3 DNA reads TGTGCCATCAGCGCGACTAGCGGGAGTTCAGATACGCAGTATTTT.

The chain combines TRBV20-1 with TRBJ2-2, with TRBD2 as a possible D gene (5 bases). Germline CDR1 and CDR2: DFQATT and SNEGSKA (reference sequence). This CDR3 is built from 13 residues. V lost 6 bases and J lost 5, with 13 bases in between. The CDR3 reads CSAPSGVTGELFF. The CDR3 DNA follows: TGCAGTGCCCCGAGCGGAGTTACCGGGGAGCTGTTTTTT.

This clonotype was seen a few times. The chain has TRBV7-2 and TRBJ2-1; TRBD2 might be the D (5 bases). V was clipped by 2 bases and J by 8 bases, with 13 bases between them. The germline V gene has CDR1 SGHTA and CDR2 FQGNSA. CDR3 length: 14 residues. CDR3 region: CASSLRPSIDEQFF. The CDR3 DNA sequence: TGTGCCAGCAGCTTACGACCTAGCATCGATGAGCAGTTCTTC.

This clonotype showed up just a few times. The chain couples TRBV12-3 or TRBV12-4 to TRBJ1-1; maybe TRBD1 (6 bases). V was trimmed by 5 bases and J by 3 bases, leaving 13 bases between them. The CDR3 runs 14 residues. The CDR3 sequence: CASSLRTEDTEAFF. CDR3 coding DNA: TGTGCCAGCAGTCTAAGGACAGAGGACACTGAAGCTTTCTTT.

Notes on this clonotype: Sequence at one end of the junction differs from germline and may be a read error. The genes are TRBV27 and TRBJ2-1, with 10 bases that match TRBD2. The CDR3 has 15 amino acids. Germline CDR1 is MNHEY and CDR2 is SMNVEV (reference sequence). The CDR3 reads CASSFSGTSVLEQSF. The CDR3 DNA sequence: TGTGCCAGCAGTTTTTCCGGGACTAGCGTCCTTGAGCAGTCCTTC.